This is a list of T cell receptor beta chains from one sample in a study of T cell responses to AZD1222 COVID-19 vaccine. Method: immunoSEQ multiplex PCR; TCRdb's copy keeps in-frame clones and lacks some. Here the sample spans approximately 99,000 clones, roughly nine tenths being singletons. The sample was peripheral blood, taken 28 days after the second AZD1222 dose. All receptors come from an adult who received the AZD1222 COVID-19 vaccine. Both conserved end residues are part of each CDR3. The order of the fields is J gene, V gene, CDR3 length, CDR3 protein.

>TRBJ2-3|TRBV19|15
CASSIGTGAGDTQYF
>TRBJ2-1|TRBV2|16
CASSEGASNPYNEQFF
>TRBJ2-7|TRBV5-1|17
CASSLDLLGLAGGEQYF
>TRBJ1-1|TRBV28|15
CASSLFRGYNTEAFF
>TRBJ2-1|TRBV10-2|15
CASSLLAGGLPEQFF
>TRBJ2-6|TRBV18|17
CASSPPGPRSGANVLTF
>TRBJ2-5|TRBV7-2|15
CASSRLAGGVTAQYF
>TRBJ2-3|TRBV6-2/TRBV6-3|15
CASSVIAGNTDTQYF
>TRBJ1-5|TRBV28|14
CASSLRQGNQPQHF
>TRBJ2-7|TRBV19|13
CASSHGQPYEQYF
>TRBJ2-1|TRBV28|13
CASSLGGRGEQFF
>TRBJ2-1|TRBV4-3|17
CASSQGPAAGGYNEQFF
>TRBJ1-2|TRBV2|16
CASSGVALGRGYGYTF
>TRBJ1-1|TRBV5-1|15
CASSLLAGQNTEAFF
>TRBJ2-5|TRBV10-2|14
CASSGTSSGETQYF
>TRBJ2-1|TRBV27|18
CASSLWGLGLAEANEQFF
>TRBJ2-7|TRBV3-1/TRBV3-2|13
CASSWGQAYEQYF
>TRBJ1-2|TRBV4-1|14
CASSQGTGLYGYTF
>TRBJ2-1|TRBV19|18
CASSIGPGVGLAGGEQFF
>TRBJ2-5|TRBV5-6|14
CASSLGQPLETQYF
>TRBJ2-1|TRBV4-1|15
CASSQDRGRHNEQFF
>TRBJ2-7|TRBV4-1|15
CASSQGAGGTYEQYF
>TRBJ2-7|TRBV6-2/TRBV6-3|15
CASSDPTGGSYEQYF
>TRBJ1-4|TRBV2|15
CASSDDGARNEKLFF
>TRBJ2-1|TRBV6-2/TRBV6-3|14
CASSYRGVYNEQFF
>TRBJ2-3|TRBV5-1|18
CASSSQPPGSGSTDTQYF
>TRBJ2-1|TRBV6-5|16
CASSYGLAGLYNEQFF
>TRBJ1-4|TRBV6-2/TRBV6-3|15
CASSYPAKGNEKLFF
>TRBJ1-2|TRBV2|15
CASSASQGTSYGYTF
>TRBJ1-2|TRBV18|13
CASSRDGTYGYTF
>TRBJ2-1|TRBV7-2|12
CASSFTSFEQFF
>TRBJ2-5|TRBV7-9|16
CASSLAGSAGGETQYF
>TRBJ2-5|TRBV15|17
CATSRDRHAGGEETQYF
>TRBJ2-3|TRBV9|15
CASSATSGSTDTQYF
>TRBJ2-1|TRBV7-9|15
CASSRGLGRPDEQFF
>TRBJ2-7|TRBV30|14
CAWEDGTSVYEQYF
>TRBJ1-2|TRBV7-2|14
CASSLGVVIYGYTF
>TRBJ2-1|TRBV7-9|13
CASSLVPANEQFF
>TRBJ1-3|TRBV4-1|14
CASSPTAVGNTIYF
>TRBJ1-2|TRBV20-1|11
CSASAGNGYTF
>TRBJ2-1|TRBV5-6|13
CASSPEGVGEQFF
>TRBJ1-5|TRBV28|12
CATQVDMEPQHF
>TRBJ2-7|TRBV6-6|13
CASRPIAGYEQYF